These 15 T cell receptor beta chains share one sample of origin, sequenced in a study of T cell repertoires in cytomegalovirus infection. TCRdb reprocessed the reads via MiXCR and lists one record per CDR3 protein. The table records around 740,000 distinct CDR3 sequences, less than 40% of them present only once. Sample: PBMCs. The receptors were gathered from a human donor in good health (CMV status not recorded). Some clones in this sample may be carry-over from other donors' samples.

There are a few counts of this clonotype. The chain joins TRBV27 to TRBJ1-2; 7 nucleotides line up with TRBD1. The V and J ends lost 3 bases and 2 bases, in that order; junction bases with no gene match: 15. This CDR3 has 18 amino acids. Germline values: CDR1 MNHEY, CDR2 SMNVEV (reference sequence). The CDR3 region has the DNA TGTGCCAGCAGTTTTTGGCCCCTCACAGGGGAGGGAAACTATGGCTACACCTTC. Translation: CASSFWPLTGEGNYGYTF.

The chain joins TRBV12-3 or TRBV12-4 to TRBJ1-5; 10 nucleotides match TRBD1. Trimming cost V 6 bases and J 1 base; bases outside gene matches: 6. The CDR3 runs to 16 residues. The DNA for the CDR3 is TGTGCCAGCAGACGTGGACAGGGGGGGAGCAATCAGCCCCAGCATTTT. Translation: CASRRGQGGSNQPQHF.

This clonotype was detected only a few times. The chain couples TRBV6-1 to TRBJ1-6; perhaps TRBD1 as D (6 bases). Germline V lookup: CDR1 MNHNS, CDR2 SASEGT. The CDR3 runs 15 residues. Trimming took off 1 base at V and 6 bases at J, with 10 bases between the two ends. Here the CDR3 reads CASSEGGPFNSPLHF. In nucleotides, the CDR3 is TGTGCCAGCAGTGAAGGGGGGCCTTTTAATTCACCCCTCCACTTT.

This clonotype was counted a few times. This chain links TRBV19 with TRBJ2-1, with TRBD2 matching 7 bases. CDR3 size: 16 residues. CDR1 and CDR2 (germline): LNHDA, SQIVND (reference sequence). The V gene end was trimmed by 5 bases and the J gene end by 4 bases; junction bases not matched to a gene: 11. The CDR3 coding sequence is TGTGCCAGTAGTCATATGGCCCTAGCGGAGTACAATGAGCAGTTCTTC. Encoded protein: CASSHMALAEYNEQFF.

The chain recombines TRBV28 with TRBJ1-1, with 9 positions matching TRBD1. This CDR3 comprises 15 residues. Per germline, CDR1 MDHEN and CDR2 SYDVKM. V was clipped by 4 bases and J by 3 bases; unmatched bases: 6. The CDR3 nucleotides are TGTGCCAGCAGTTATCGGGACAGGGTACACACTGAAGCTTTCTTT. Residues: CASSYRDRVHTEAFF.

The chain carries TRBV24-1 and TRBJ2-5; D remains ambiguous. V was cut by 4 bases and J by 5 bases, with 10 bases left in between. CDR1 and CDR2 (germline): KGHDR, SFDVKD. This CDR3 is 13 amino acids long. The CDR3 spells CATSDSDWETQYF. The CDR3 DNA reads TGTGCCACCAGTGACTCAGACTGGGAGACCCAGTACTTC.

The CDR3 DNA reads as TGTGCCAGCAGTTCAAACAGGGTTCTCGGTGGCTACACCTTC. Translated, it gives CASSSNRVLGGYTF. The chain has TRBV28 and TRBJ1-2, with D perhaps matching TRBD1 (6 bases). The CDR3 is 14 amino acids. The V end lost 4 bases, the J end lost 7 bases, and 16 bases lay between the germline ends. Germline CDR1 reads MDHEN; CDR2 reads SYDVKM.

The V call is TRBV7-8, the J call TRBJ1-2; D remains ambiguous. The CDR3 is made up of 14 amino acids. Germline V gene lookup returns CDR1 SGHVS and CDR2 FQNEAQ. The V gene lost 0 bases and the J gene lost 7 bases, with 12 bases spanning the gap. The DNA for the CDR3 is TGTGCCAGCAGCTTAGCCCTCCAAGGAGCTGGCTACACCTTC. The encoded protein is CASSLALQGAGYTF.

This clonotype has more than one count but fewer than ten. V gene TRBV20-1 combines with J gene TRBJ2-2; D is possibly TRBD1 (6 bases). Trimming pared 2 bases from V and 2 bases from J, leaving 18 bases between. Germline V gene sequence: CDR1 DFQATT, CDR2 SNEGSKA (reference sequence). The CDR3 totals 17 residues. The CDR3 is CSARTRGRRGNTGELFF. The DNA of the CDR3 is TGCAGTGCTAGAACTAGAGGGCGCAGGGGAAACACCGGGGAGCTGTTTTTT.

The chain employs TRBV7-9 and TRBJ1-3; D unresolved. The CDR3 sequence is 18 residues long. Trimming removed 5 bases at V and 0 bases at J, with 20 bases between. The germline V gene has CDR1 SEHNR and CDR2 FQNEAQ (reference sequence). The CDR3 is CASSSFVGRTFSGNTIYF. The CDR3 DNA reads as TGTGCCAGCAGCAGCTTTGTTGGACGGACTTTCTCTGGAAACACCATATATTTT.

The chain is built from TRBV12-3 or TRBV12-4 and TRBJ1-2, with 7 bases matching TRBD1. There are 19 residues in the CDR3. V trimming: 2 bases; J trimming: 0 bases; junction bases outside the gene matches: 15. The CDR3 region is CASSLYPPRLDRANYGYTF. The CDR3 DNA sequence: TGTGCCAGCAGTTTATATCCCCCCCGCCTCGACAGGGCTAACTATGGCTACACCTTC.

This clonotype appeared once. Sequence at one end of the junction differs from germline and may be a read error. The chain joins TRBV12-3 or TRBV12-4 to TRBJ1-1; no clear D gene. The length of the CDR3 is 14 residues. CDR3 nucleotide sequence: TGTGCCAGCAGTTTAAACGGGATGAACACTGAAGCTTTATTT. Residues: CASSLNGMNTEALF.

This clonotype has at least ten counts. This chain connects TRBV7-9 to TRBJ2-3; unclear D gene. This CDR3 has 12 amino acids. Germline V lookup: CDR1 SEHNR, CDR2 FQNEAQ (reference sequence). Trimming pared 1 base from V and 4 bases from J, leaving 3 bases between. The CDR3 is CASSLGADTQYF. The CDR3 coding sequence is TGTGCCAGCAGCTTAGGCGCAGATACGCAGTATTTT. Variable domain in full (rest from reference TRBV7-9 and TRBJ2-3): DTGVSQNPRHKITKRGQNVTFRCDPISEHNRLYWYRQTLGQGPEFLTYFQNEAQLEKSRLLSDRFSAERPKGSFSTLEIQRTEQGDSAMYLCASSLGADTQYFGPGTRLTVL.

This clonotype was counted a few times. The rearrangement links TRBV27 to TRBJ1-4; D might be TRBD1 (5 bases). This CDR3 has 14 residues. The germline gives CDR1 MNHEY, CDR2 SMNVEV (reference sequence). The V gene lost 1 base and the J gene lost 5 bases, with 8 bases spanning the gap. In DNA, the CDR3 is TGTGCCAGCAGTTTATACGGGGGAAATGAAAAACTGTTTTTT. Translating it yields CASSLYGGNEKLFF.

Details on this clonotype: The junction differs from germline at one of its ends, possibly a read error. The gene calls are TRBV7-9 and TRBJ2-4; unclear D gene. Per germline, CDR1 SEHNR and CDR2 FQNEAQ (reference sequence). The CDR3 contains 17 residues. The CDR3 coding sequence is TGTGCCAGAAGCTTACCTAGTACCAGTCTAGCCAAAAACATTCAGTACTTC. This gives the protein CARSLPSTSLAKNIQYF.